These 14 T cell receptor beta chains originate from one sample sequenced in a study of OX40 agonist ivuxolimab in advanced cancers. Libraries were prepared by immunoSEQ multiplex PCR; TCRdb keeps only in-frame clonotypes and omits some of them. There are tens of thousands of clones in the sample; more than 85% occur only once, and over 2% lies in the top ten. The source was CD4+ or CD8+ T cells sorted from blood, collected in a trial of the OX40 agonist ivuxolimab. These receptors were taken from an adult with an advanced solid tumor such as melanoma, head and neck, liver or kidney cancer.

This clone was observed a few times. V usage is TRBV6-5 and J usage is TRBJ1-6; D may be TRBD1 (6 bases). The CDR3 sequence is 14 residues long. The germline CDR1 and CDR2 sequences are MNHEY and SVGAGI. Trimming cost V 6 bases and J 11 bases, with 17 bases left between them. CDR3 sequence: CASRRQAASPPLHF. The CDR3 nucleotides are TGTGCCAGCAGGCGACAGGCCGCCTCTCCACCCCTCCACTTT.

The chain combines TRBV25-1 with TRBJ2-3, with a tentative D call TRBD1 (6 bases). Trimming stripped 4 bases from V and 2 bases from J, with 13 bases between. The CDR3 covers 15 residues. Germline CDR1 is MGHDK and CDR2 is SYGVNS. CDR3 bases: TGTGCCAGCAGTGTTCCGGGGACATCCACAGATACGCAGTATTTT. Its protein product is CASSVPGTSTDTQYF.

This chain joins TRBV4-3 and TRBJ1-6; no reliable D call. This CDR3 is 14 amino acids long. With 3 bases removed from V and 7 bases from J, the gap between germline ends came to 10 bases. CDR1 and CDR2 from the germline V gene are LGHNA and YSLEER. The chain's CDR3 is CASSQDGLNSPLHF. The CDR3 region has the DNA TGCGCCAGCAGCCAGGACGGATTAAATTCACCCCTCCACTTT.

There are a few counts of this clone. The gene calls are TRBV28 and TRBJ1-1, with D hard to call. Trimming took off 3 bases at V and 5 bases at J, with 7 bases between the two ends. The length of the CDR3 is 12 residues. Germline CDR1 is MDHEN and CDR2 is SYDVKM. The CDR3 loop reads CASSFGITEAFF. The CDR3 DNA reads as TGTGCCAGCAGTTTCGGGATAACTGAAGCTTTCTTT.

The chain recombines TRBV28 with TRBJ2-7; D may match TRBD1 or TRBD2 (5 bases each). The V gene lost 5 bases and the J gene lost 2 bases, with 13 bases spanning the gap. This CDR3 has 14 residues. Germline CDR1 reads MDHEN; CDR2 reads SYDVKM. Written as DNA, the CDR3 is TGTGCCAGCAGTCCTACAGGACTCACCTACGAGCAGTACGTC. Amino acid sequence: CASSPTGLTYEQYV.

In this sample, this clone turned up a few times. The chain combines TRBV4-1 with TRBJ2-7, with D possibly matching TRBD2 (6 bases). This CDR3 comprises 15 residues. Germline-derived CDR1 and CDR2 are MGHRA and YSYEKL. Trimming took 4 bases from V and 2 from J, leaving 15 bases between them. The CDR3 sequence: CASSPRIGRTYEQYF. For the CDR3, the DNA is TGCGCCAGCAGCCCTCGGATAGGGAGGACCTACGAGCAGTACTTC.

The chain uses TRBV2 and TRBJ2-2, with D perhaps matching TRBD1 or TRBD2 (5 bases each). Germline V gives CDR1 SNHLY, CDR2 FYNNEI. V was clipped by 8 bases and J by 4 bases, with 20 bases between them. The CDR3 totals 16 residues. CDR3 sequence: CASARGRGKSTGELFF. The CDR3 DNA reads as TGTGCCAGCGCAAGGGGACGGGGCAAGAGCACCGGGGAGCTGTTTTTT.

The J gene is TRBJ1-4, the V gene TRBV5-1, with a tentative D call TRBD1 (6 bases). V lost 4 bases to trimming and J lost 2 bases, with 9 bases between them. From germline, CDR1 is SGHRS and CDR2 YFSETQ. This CDR3 is 14 amino acids long. The CDR3 here is CASSATGTNEKLFF. The CDR3 coding sequence is TGCGCCAGCAGCGCAACAGGGACTAATGAAAAACTGTTTTTT.

This rearrangement joins TRBV19 to TRBJ2-1; 7 bases align to TRBD1. The CDR3 covers 15 residues. The ends lost 1 base at V and 2 bases at J; junction bases unmatched: 2. The V gene's germline CDR1 is LNHDA and CDR2 SQIVND (reference sequence). The CDR3 is CASSIGQGAYNEQFF. In DNA, the CDR3 is TGTGCCAGTAGTATAGGGCAGGGGGCCTACAATGAGCAGTTCTTC.

This sequence joins TRBV5-4 and TRBJ2-5; perhaps D is TRBD1 or TRBD2 (6 bases each). The CDR3 spans 15 residues. V lost 4 bases to trimming and J lost 5 bases, with 18 bases between them. Per germline, CDR1 SGHNT and CDR2 YYREEE (reference sequence). This chain's CDR3 is CASSGGGTREETQYF. CDR3 in DNA: TGTGCCAGCAGCGGAGGCGGGACACGGGAGGAGACCCAGTACTTC.

V gene TRBV11-3 combines with J gene TRBJ2-4; D might be TRBD2 (6 bases). V lost 2 bases and J 0 bases, leaving 17 bases between the germline ends. The CDR3 has 18 amino acids. Germline-derived CDR1 and CDR2 are SGHNT and YENEEA. As DNA, the CDR3 is TGTGCCAGCAGCTTAAAGAGGAGGGTAAATATAGCCAAAAACATTCAGTACTTC. It encodes CASSLKRRVNIAKNIQYF.

This clone was seen a handful of times. The rearrangement joins TRBV4-2 to TRBJ2-3; maybe TRBD1 (5 bases). V lost 0 bases and J 1 base, leaving 11 bases between the germline ends. Per germline, CDR1 LGHNA and CDR2 YNFKEQ. CDR3 size: 16 residues. CDR3 sequence: CASSQEWTSGTDTQYF. Written as DNA, the CDR3 is TGTGCCAGCAGCCAAGAGTGGACATCCGGCACAGATACGCAGTATTTT.

V and J are TRBV7-3 and TRBJ1-4; no definite D call. Trimming took off 6 bases at V and 8 bases at J, with 13 bases between the two ends. This CDR3 spans 13 amino acids. CDR1 is SGHTA, CDR2 FQGTGA, per germline. The CDR3 spells CASSRSPSEKLFF. The CDR3 bases are TGTGCCAGCAGTCGCTCGCCGTCGGAAAAACTGTTTTTT.

V is TRBV7-2 and J is TRBJ2-2, with a weak D call TRBD1 (5 bases). The germline gives CDR1 SGHTA, CDR2 FQGNSA. This CDR3 spans 14 amino acids. V was clipped by 3 bases and J by 6 bases, with 11 bases between them. This CDR3 reads CASSLKGFAGELFF. The CDR3 DNA follows: TGTGCCAGCAGCTTGAAGGGGTTCGCCGGGGAGCTGTTTTTT.